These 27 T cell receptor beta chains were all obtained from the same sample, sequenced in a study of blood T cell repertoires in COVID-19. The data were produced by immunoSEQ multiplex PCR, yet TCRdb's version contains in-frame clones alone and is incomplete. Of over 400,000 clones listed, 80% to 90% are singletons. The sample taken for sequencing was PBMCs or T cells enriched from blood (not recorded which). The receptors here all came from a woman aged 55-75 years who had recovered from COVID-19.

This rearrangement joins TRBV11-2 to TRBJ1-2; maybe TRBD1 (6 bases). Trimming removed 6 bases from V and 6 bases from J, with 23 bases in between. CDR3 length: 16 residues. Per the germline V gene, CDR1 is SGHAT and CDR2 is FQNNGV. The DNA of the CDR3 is TGTGCCAGCAGGAGTATGAGGAACAGGGCGGGGGATGGCTACACCTTC. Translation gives CASRSMRNRAGDGYTF.

The CDR3: CASESSSYNEQFF. CDR3 sequence (DNA): TGTGCCAGCGAGTCTAGCTCCTACAATGAGCAGTTCTTC. The rearrangement joins TRBV6-5 to TRBJ2-1; D ambiguous. CDR1 and CDR2 (germline): MNHEY, SVGAGI. The V gene lost 8 bases and the J gene lost 0 bases, with 8 bases spanning the gap. The CDR3 runs 13 residues.

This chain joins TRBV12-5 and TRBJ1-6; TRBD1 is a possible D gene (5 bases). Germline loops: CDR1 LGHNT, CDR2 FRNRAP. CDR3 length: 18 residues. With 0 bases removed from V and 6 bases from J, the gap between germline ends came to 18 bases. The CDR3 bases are TGTGCTAGTGGTTTGGTACTTAGAGACAGTGCCCCTAATTCACCCCTCCACTTT. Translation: CASGLVLRDSAPNSPLHF.

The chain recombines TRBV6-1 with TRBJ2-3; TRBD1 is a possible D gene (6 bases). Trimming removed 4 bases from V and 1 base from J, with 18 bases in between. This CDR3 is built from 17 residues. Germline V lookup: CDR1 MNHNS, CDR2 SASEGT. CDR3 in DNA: TGTGCCAGCAGTGCTCCTCAACAGGGTTTAGGCACAGATACGCAGTATTTT. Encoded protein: CASSAPQQGLGTDTQYF.

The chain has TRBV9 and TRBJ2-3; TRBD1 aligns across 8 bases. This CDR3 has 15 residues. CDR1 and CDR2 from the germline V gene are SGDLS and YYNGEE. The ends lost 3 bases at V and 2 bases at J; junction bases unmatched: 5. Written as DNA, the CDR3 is TGTGCCAGCAGCGGATACAGGGGGATCACAGATACGCAGTATTTT. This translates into CASSGYRGITDTQYF.

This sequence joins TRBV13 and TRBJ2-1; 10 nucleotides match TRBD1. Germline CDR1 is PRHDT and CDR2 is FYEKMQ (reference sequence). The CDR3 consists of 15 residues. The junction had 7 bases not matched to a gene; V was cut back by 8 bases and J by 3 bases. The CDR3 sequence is CASEVRTGGYNEQFF. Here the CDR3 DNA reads TGTGCCAGCGAAGTACGGACAGGGGGCTACAATGAGCAGTTCTTC.

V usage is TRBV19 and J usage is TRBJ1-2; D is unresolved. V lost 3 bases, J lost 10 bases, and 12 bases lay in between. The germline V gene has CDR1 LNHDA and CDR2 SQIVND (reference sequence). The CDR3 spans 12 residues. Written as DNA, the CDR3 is TGTGCCAGTAGTATTATGGCTCTGAACTACACCTTC. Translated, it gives CASSIMALNYTF. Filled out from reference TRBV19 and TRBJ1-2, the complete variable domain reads DGGITQSPKYLFRKEGQNVTLSCEQNLNHDAMYWYRQDPGQGLRLIYYSQIVNDFQKGDIAEGYSVSREKKESFPLTVTSAQKNPTAFYLCASSIMALNYTFGSGTRLTVV.

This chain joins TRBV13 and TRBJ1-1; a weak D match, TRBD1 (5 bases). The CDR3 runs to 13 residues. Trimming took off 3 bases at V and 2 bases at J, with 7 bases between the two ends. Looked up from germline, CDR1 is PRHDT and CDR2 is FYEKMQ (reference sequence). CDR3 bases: TGTGCCAGCAGCTTCACAGGAAACACTGAAGCTTTCTTT. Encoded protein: CASSFTGNTEAFF.

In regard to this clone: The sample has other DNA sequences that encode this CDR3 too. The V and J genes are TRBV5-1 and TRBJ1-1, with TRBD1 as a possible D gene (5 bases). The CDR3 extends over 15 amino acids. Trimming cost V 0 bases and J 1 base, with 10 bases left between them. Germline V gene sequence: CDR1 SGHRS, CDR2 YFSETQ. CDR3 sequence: CASSLVGGSNTEAFF. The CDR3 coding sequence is TGCGCCAGCAGCTTGGTCGGGGGGTCGAACACTGAAGCTTTCTTT.

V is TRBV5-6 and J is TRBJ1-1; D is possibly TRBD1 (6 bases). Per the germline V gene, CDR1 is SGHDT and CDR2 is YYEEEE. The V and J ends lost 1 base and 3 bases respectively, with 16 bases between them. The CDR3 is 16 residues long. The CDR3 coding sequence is TGTGCCAGCAGCTTGAGGCAGGGGACGTTGTACACTGAAGCTTTCTTT. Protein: CASSLRQGTLYTEAFF.

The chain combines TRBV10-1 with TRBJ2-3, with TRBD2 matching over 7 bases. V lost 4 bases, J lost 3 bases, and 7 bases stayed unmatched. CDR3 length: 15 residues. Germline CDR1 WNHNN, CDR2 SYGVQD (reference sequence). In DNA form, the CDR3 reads TGCGCCAGCAGTGTGAACCCCGGGGGGACAGATACGCAGTATTTT. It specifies CASSVNPGGTDTQYF.

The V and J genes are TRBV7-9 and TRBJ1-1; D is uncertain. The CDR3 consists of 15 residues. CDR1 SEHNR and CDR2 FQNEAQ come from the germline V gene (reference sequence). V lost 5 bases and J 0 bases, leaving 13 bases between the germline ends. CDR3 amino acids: CASSEPGGMNTEAFF. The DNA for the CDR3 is TGTGCCAGCAGCGAGCCGGGAGGGATGAACACTGAAGCTTTCTTT. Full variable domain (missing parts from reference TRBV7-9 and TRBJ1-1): DTGVSQNPRHKITKRGQNVTFRCDPISEHNRLYWYRQTLGQGPEFLTYFQNEAQLEKSRLLSDRFSAERPKGSFSTLEIQRTEQGDSAMYLCASSEPGGMNTEAFFGQGTRLTVV.

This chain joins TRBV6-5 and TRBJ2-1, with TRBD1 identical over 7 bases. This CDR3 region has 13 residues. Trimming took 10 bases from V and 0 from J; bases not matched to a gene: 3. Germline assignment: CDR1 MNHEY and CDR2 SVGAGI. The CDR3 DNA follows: TGTGCCATTTGGGACAGCTCCTACAATGAGCAGTTCTTC. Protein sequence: CAIWDSSYNEQFF.

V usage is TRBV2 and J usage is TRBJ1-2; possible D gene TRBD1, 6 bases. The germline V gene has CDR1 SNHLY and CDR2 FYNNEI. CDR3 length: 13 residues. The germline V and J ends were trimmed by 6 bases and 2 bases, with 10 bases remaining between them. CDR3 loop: CASRRTDNYGYTF. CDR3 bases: TGTGCCAGCAGGAGGACAGACAACTATGGCTACACCTTC.

CDR3 DNA sequence: TGTGCCAGCAGCTTGGGAACGGGACTTGCTATGAGGTTCTTC. Its translation is CASSLGTGLAMRFF. The chain joins TRBV5-6 to TRBJ2-1; a possible D gene is TRBD2 (6 bases). The V end was cut by 0 bases, the J end by 15 bases, with 19 bases between. CDR3 length: 14 residues. The germline V gene has CDR1 SGHDT and CDR2 YYEEEE.

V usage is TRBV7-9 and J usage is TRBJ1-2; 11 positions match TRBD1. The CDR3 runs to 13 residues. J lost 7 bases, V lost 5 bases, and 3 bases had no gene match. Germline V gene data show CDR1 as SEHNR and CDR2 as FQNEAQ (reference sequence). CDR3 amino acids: CASSPGQGAGYTF. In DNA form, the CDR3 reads TGTGCCAGCAGCCCCGGACAGGGGGCTGGCTACACCTTC. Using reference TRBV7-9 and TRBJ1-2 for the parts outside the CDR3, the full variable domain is DTGVSQNPRHKITKRGQNVTFRCDPISEHNRLYWYRQTLGQGPEFLTYFQNEAQLEKSRLLSDRFSAERPKGSFSTLEIQRTEQGDSAMYLCASSPGQGAGYTFGSGTRLTVV.

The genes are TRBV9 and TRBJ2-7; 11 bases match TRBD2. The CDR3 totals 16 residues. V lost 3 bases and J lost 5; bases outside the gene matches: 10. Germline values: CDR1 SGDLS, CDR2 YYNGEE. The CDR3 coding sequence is TGTGCCAGCAGCGGTGCCACTCCTAGCGGGGGGAACGAGCAGTACTTC. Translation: CASSGATPSGGNEQYF.

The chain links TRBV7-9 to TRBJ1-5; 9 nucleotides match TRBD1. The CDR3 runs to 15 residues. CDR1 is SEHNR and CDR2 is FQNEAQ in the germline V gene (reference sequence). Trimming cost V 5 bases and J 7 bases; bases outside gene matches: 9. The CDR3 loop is CASSLSGQGTQPQHF. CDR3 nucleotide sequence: TGTGCCAGCAGCCTCTCGGGACAGGGAACGCAGCCCCAGCATTTT.

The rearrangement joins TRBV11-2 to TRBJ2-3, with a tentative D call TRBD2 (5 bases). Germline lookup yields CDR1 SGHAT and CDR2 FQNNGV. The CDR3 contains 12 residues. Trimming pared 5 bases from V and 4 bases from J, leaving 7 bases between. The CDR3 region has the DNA TGTGCCAGCAGCGCCGGGGCAGATACGCAGTATTTT. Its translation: CASSAGADTQYF.

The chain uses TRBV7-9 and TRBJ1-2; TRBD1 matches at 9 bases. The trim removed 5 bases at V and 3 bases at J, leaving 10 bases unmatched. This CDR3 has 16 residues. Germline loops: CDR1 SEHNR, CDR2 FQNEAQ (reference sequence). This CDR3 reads CASSRLMDRGDYGYTF. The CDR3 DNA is TGTGCCAGCAGCCGCCTAATGGACAGGGGTGACTATGGCTACACCTTC. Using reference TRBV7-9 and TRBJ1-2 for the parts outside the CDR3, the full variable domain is DTGVSQNPRHKITKRGQNVTFRCDPISEHNRLYWYRQTLGQGPEFLTYFQNEAQLEKSRLLSDRFSAERPKGSFSTLEIQRTEQGDSAMYLCASSRLMDRGDYGYTFGSGTRLTVV.

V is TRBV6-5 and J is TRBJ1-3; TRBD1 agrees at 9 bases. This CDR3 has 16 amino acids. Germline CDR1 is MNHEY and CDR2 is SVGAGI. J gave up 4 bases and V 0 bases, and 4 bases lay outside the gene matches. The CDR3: CASSYSSGQGGNTIYF. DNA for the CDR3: TGTGCCAGCAGTTACTCGTCGGGACAGGGAGGAAACACCATATATTTT.

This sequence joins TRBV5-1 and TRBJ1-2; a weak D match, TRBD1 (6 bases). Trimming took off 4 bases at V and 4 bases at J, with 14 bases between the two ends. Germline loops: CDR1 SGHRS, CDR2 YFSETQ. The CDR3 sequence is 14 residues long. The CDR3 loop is CASSVSGASYGYTF. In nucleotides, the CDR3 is TGCGCCAGCAGCGTATCAGGGGCGAGCTATGGCTACACCTTC.

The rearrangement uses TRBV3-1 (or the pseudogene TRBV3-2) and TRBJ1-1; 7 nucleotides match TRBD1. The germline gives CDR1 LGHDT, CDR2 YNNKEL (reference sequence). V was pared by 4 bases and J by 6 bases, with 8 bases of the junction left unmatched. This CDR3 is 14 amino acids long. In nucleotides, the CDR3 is TGTGCCAGCAGCCTATATGGGACAGCCTCTGAAGCTTTCTTT. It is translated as CASSLYGTASEAFF.

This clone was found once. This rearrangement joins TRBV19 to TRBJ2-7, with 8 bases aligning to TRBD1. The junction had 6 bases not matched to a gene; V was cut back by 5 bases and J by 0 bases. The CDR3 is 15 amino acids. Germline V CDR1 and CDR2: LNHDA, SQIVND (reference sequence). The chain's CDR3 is CASSDRGGFSYEQYF. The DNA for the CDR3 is TGTGCCAGTAGTGACAGGGGAGGTTTCTCCTACGAGCAGTACTTC.

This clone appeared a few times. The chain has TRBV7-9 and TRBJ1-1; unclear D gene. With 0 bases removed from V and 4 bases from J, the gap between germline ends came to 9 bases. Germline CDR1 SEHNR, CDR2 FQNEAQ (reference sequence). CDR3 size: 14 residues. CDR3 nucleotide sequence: TGTGCCAGCAGCTTAGCATCGGGTGTCACTGAAGCTTTCTTT. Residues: CASSLASGVTEAFF.

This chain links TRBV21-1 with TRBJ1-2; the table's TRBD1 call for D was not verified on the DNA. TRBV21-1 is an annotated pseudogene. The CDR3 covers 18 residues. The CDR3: CASSKEPGQGALGYGYTF. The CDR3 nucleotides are TGTGCCAGCAGCAAAGAACCGGGACAGGGGGCCCTAGGCTATGGCTACACCTTC.

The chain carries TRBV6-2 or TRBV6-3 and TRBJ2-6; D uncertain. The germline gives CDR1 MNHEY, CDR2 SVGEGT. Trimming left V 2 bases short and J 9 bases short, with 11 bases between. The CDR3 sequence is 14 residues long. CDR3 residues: CASSYLAPNNVLTF. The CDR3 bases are TGTGCCAGCAGTTACCTTGCCCCTAACAACGTCCTGACTTTC.